This T cell receptor (beta chain) was recorded in a study of T cell responses to AZD1222 COVID-19 vaccine. The study's findings and limits: Spike-specific TCR breadth and depth grew following two AZD1222 doses. Spike-spanning, vaccine-associated CD4 TCRs were dominant at 160-218 and 743-854. In a largely white British group with more females than males, clonal diversity was possibly underestimated.

Points on this clone: Antigen: not known.

Germline V gene lookup returns CDR1 MGHDK and CDR2 SYGVNS. The junction had 9 bases not matched to a gene; V was cut back by 0 bases and J by 4 bases. The CDR3 totals 17 residues. Generated by immunoSEQ multiplex PCR, the TCRdb table keeps only in-frame clones and is missing some. This table has about 84,000 clones, roughly 85% appearing once. This specimen consisted of peripheral blood, obtained on day 0 of AZD1222 vaccination. This chain joins TRBV25-1 and TRBJ2-1; 7 bases match TRBD1. This clonotype was obtained from an adult in good health. The CDR3 DNA is TGTGCCAGCAGTGAATACAGAGACAGGGAACTATACAATGAGCAGTTCTTC. Amino acids: CASSEYRDRELYNEQFF.